This T cell receptor beta chain was identified during a study of T cells in Graves' hyperthyroidism and ophthalmopathy. RNA transcripts gave rise to amplified TCR beta CDR3 regions. Primed by the HTBI set, a first-round RT-PCR was run on the TCR CDR3. Via MiXCR, TCRdb re-called the multiplex PCR reads, giving one row per CDR3 protein. The sample lists about 520,000 distinct CDR3 sequences, roughly 25% occurring once. Germline loops: CDR1 PRHDT, CDR2 FYEKMQ (reference sequence). The CDR3 has 14 amino acids. V shed 8 bases, J shed 0 bases, and the junction held 7 bases outside the gene matches. The sequenced sample consisted of blood. The origin of this receptor is a woman aged 30 to 39 with Graves' ophthalmopathy. V is TRBV13 and J is TRBJ2-7; 7 bases align to TRBD1. Written as DNA, the CDR3 is TGTGCCAGCTCGGACAGGACTTTCTCCTACGAGCAGTACTTC. The encoded protein is CASSDRTFSYEQYF.